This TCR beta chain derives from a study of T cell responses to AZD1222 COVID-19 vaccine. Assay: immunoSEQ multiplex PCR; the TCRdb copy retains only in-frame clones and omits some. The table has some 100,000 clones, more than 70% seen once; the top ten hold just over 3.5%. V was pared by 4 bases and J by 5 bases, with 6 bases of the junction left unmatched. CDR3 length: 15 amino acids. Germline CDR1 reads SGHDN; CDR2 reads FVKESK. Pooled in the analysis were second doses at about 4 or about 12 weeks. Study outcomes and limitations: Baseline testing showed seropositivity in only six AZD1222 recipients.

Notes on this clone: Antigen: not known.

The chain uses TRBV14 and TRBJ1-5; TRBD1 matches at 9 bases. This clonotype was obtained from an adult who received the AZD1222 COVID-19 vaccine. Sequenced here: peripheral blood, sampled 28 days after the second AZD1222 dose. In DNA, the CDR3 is TGTGCCAGCAGCCCCGGGACAGGGTGGGATCAGCCCCAGCATTTT. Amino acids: CASSPGTGWDQPQHF.